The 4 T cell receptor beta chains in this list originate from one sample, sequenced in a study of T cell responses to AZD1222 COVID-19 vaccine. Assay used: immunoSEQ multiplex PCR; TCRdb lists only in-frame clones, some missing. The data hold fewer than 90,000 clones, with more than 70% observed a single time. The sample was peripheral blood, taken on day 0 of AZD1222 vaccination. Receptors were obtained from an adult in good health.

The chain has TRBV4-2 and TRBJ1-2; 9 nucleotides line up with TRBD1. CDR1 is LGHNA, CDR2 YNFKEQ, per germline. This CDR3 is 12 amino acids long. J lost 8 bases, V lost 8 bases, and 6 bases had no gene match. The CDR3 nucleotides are TGTGCCAGCCAGCGGACAGGGGAAGGCTACACCTTC. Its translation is CASQRTGEGYTF.

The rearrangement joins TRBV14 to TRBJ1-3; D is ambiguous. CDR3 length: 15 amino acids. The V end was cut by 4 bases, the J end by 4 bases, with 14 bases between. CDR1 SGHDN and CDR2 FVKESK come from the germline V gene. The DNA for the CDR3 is TGTGCCAGCAGCCCTATAGAGGACCTAGGAAACACCATATATTTT. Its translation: CASSPIEDLGNTIYF.

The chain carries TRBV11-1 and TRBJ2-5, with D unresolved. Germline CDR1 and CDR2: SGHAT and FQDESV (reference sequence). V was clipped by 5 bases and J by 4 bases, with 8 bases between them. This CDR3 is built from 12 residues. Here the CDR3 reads CASSERGETQYF. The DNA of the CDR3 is TGTGCCAGCAGCGAGCGAGGAGAGACCCAGTACTTC.

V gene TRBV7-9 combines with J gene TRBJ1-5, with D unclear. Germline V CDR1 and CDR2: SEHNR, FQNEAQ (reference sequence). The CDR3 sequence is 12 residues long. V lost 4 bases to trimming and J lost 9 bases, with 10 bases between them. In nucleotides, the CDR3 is TGTGCCAGCAGCTCGTTTGGTGGGCCCCAGCATTTT. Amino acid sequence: CASSSFGGPQHF.